This T cell receptor (beta chain) was documented in a study of tumor-infiltrating lymphocytes in localized non-small cell lung cancer. Some clones are missing from TCRdb's copy, which holds only in-frame ones; the method was immunoSEQ multiplex PCR. Among approximately 8,000 clones listed, around 79% were seen once. The clonotype comes from a human donor with non-small cell lung cancer. Sequenced: uninvolved lung tissue not adjacent to the tumor.

CDR3 sequence (DNA): TGTGCCAGCAGTTACAGCTTTTTGAACACCGGGGAGCTGTTTTTT. Amino acid sequence: CASSYSFLNTGELFF. The genes are TRBV6-5 and TRBJ2-2; no firm D call. The V gene lost 2 bases and the J gene lost 1 base, with 8 bases spanning the gap. The CDR3 consists of 15 residues. CDR1 and CDR2 from the germline V gene are MNHEY and SVGAGI.